Below, one T cell receptor (beta chain) is given with its context. The antigen is undetermined. RNA transcripts provided the source from which TCR beta CDR3 regions were amplified. The TCR CDR3 was amplified in a first-round RT-PCR using the HTBI primer set. Each CDR3 protein gets one entry after TCRdb re-called the multiplex PCR reads with MiXCR. The data show about 380,000 distinct CDR3 sequences, with approximately 13% seen just once and roughly 20% held by the top ten. This specimen belongs to a study of T cells in Graves' hyperthyroidism and ophthalmopathy. Overall study findings and caveats: The authors' 13 V-J model separated ophthalmopathy from stable hyperthyroidism.

CDR1 is MGHRA and CDR2 is YSYEKL in the germline V gene. The CDR3 sequence is 13 residues long. V was clipped by 5 bases and J by 2 bases, with 10 bases between them. Newly diagnosed patients aged 18 to 65 had hyperthyroidism of under 2 months' duration. The sequence came from a man younger than 40 with Graves' hyperthyroidism that later progressed to Graves' ophthalmopathy. The material sequenced was blood. The chain recombines TRBV4-1 with TRBJ2-7, with D hard to call. The CDR3 coding sequence is TGCGCCAGCAGCGTTACAGTTGCCTACGAGCAGTACTTC. It codes for CASSVTVAYEQYF.